This entry lists 15 T cell receptor beta chains sequenced from one sample in a study of Graves' ophthalmopathy and Graves' hyperthyroidism. Amplified material comprised TCR beta CDR3 regions derived from RNA transcripts. The authors performed first-round RT-PCR with HTBI primers and then a second-round multiplex PCR. Using its own MiXCR run on the multiplex PCR reads, TCRdb lists one record per CDR3 protein. This table has around 660,000 distinct CDR3 sequences, more than 40% appearing once. Sequences were obtained from peripheral blood. These receptors originate from an adult man with Graves' ophthalmopathy.

For this clonotype: Compared with germline, one end of the junction differs, possibly owing to a read error. The chain has TRBV10-3 and TRBJ1-3; 10 positions agree with TRBD1. This CDR3 spans 17 amino acids. Germline lookup yields CDR1 ENHRY and CDR2 SYGVKD. CDR3 region: CASSYSPGQGRGNTIYF. CDR3 nucleotide sequence: TGTGCCAGCAGTTACTCACCGGGACAGGGGCGCGGAAACACCATATATTTT.

This clonotype has a count of ten or more. The V gene is TRBV7-9, the J gene TRBJ1-1; D gene unclear. Germline V gene data show CDR1 as SEHNR and CDR2 as FQNEAQ (reference sequence). Between the trimmed V and J ends, which lost 1 base and 2 bases, there was a span of 5 bases. The CDR3 extends over 13 amino acids. CDR3 nucleotides: TGTGCCAGCAGCTTAGTCGCCAACACTGAAGCTTTCTTT. It is translated as CASSLVANTEAFF.

In this sample, this clonotype turned up many times. J is TRBJ1-5 and V is TRBV19; D uncertain. The CDR3 totals 14 residues. Trimming stripped 7 bases from V and 0 bases from J, with 10 bases between. Looked up from germline, CDR1 is LNHDA and CDR2 is SQIVND (reference sequence). CDR3 protein: CASTSGLSNQPQHF. The CDR3 nucleotides are TGTGCCAGTACCTCCGGCCTTAGCAATCAGCCCCAGCATTTT.

The rearrangement links TRBV10-3 to TRBJ1-1; unclear D gene. The CDR3 has 13 amino acids. Per the germline V gene, CDR1 is ENHRY and CDR2 is SYGVKD. V was cut by 11 bases and J by 0 bases, with 13 bases left in between. The CDR3 loop is CAGSYSLNTEAFF. The CDR3, as DNA: TGTGCCGGCAGTTACTCGCTGAACACTGAAGCTTTCTTT.

This chain links TRBV7-1 with TRBJ1-1; D perhaps matches TRBD1 (6 bases). TRBV7-1 is labeled an ORF, and its function is uncertain. Trimming removed 8 bases at V and 5 bases at J, with 21 bases between. The length of the CDR3 is 15 residues. The CDR3 DNA follows: TGTGCCAGCTCACGGACAAGGGGGGTTGGGACTGAAGCTTTCTTT. Its protein is CASSRTRGVGTEAFF.

This chain links TRBV10-2 with TRBJ1-2, with D tentatively TRBD1 (5 bases). The CDR3 consists of 14 residues. The V and J ends lost 3 bases and 3 bases respectively, with 11 bases between them. Germline loops: CDR1 WSHSY, CDR2 SAAADI. The CDR3 here is CASSDSRAYYGYTF. CDR3 coding DNA: TGCGCCAGCAGTGATAGCAGGGCCTACTATGGCTACACCTTC.

The chain links TRBV18 to TRBJ1-5; 7 bases map to TRBD1. Trimming cost V 8 bases and J 4 bases; bases outside gene matches: 11. The CDR3 sequence is 15 residues long. Germline V gene data show CDR1 as KGHSH and CDR2 as LQKENI. DNA of the CDR3: TGTGCCAGCGCACAGGGGAACCTAAGGAATCAGCCCCAGCATTTT. It is translated as CASAQGNLRNQPQHF.

This clonotype has at least ten counts. The chain links TRBV20-1 to TRBJ1-5; no reliable D call. The germline gives CDR1 DFQATT, CDR2 SNEGSKA (reference sequence). The length of the CDR3 is 14 residues. V gave up 4 bases and J gave up 5 bases, with 15 bases separating them. This CDR3 reads CSANVGSTDQPQHF. Here the CDR3 DNA reads TGCAGTGCTAACGTGGGCAGCACAGATCAGCCCCAGCATTTT.

Note on this clonotype: At one end the junction does not follow the germline gene, possibly because of a read error. The rearrangement links TRBV4-1 to TRBJ1-6; D is ambiguous. This CDR3 comprises 13 residues. Germline V gives CDR1 MGHRA, CDR2 YSYEKL. For the CDR3, the DNA is TGTGCCAGCAGCTTCGAGAGAAATTCACCCCTCCACTTT. It specifies CASSFERNSPLHF.

The table lists this clonotype with many counts. This rearrangement joins TRBV2 to TRBJ2-2; D uncertain. This CDR3 spans 11 amino acids. The ends were cut back, 5 bases at V and 8 bases at J, with 6 bases in the middle. Germline V gene lookup returns CDR1 SNHLY and CDR2 FYNNEI. This CDR3 is CASSYAGELFF. The CDR3 DNA is TGTGCCAGCAGTTATGCAGGGGAGCTGTTTTTT.

A note on this clonotype: This may come from a read error, since a much larger clone is one base off. This chain links TRBV6-6 with TRBJ1-5; D is uncertain. CDR3 length equals 16 residues. Germline loops: CDR1 MNHNY, CDR2 SVGAGI (reference sequence). Trimming stripped 2 bases from V and 9 bases from J, with 20 bases between. Here the CDR3 DNA reads TGTGCCAGCAGTTACACCAGAGCGGACCGAACTCGGCCCCAGCATTTT. This encodes CASSYTRADRTRPQHF.

Ten or more counts support this clonotype. The CDR3 DNA reads as TGTGCCAGCAGCCAACTTACAGGGTTAAGCTCTGGAAACACCATATATTTT. Protein: CASSQLTGLSSGNTIYF. This sequence joins TRBV7-9 and TRBJ1-3, with D possibly being TRBD1 (6 bases). The CDR3 consists of 17 residues. Germline V gives CDR1 SEHNR, CDR2 FQNEAQ (reference sequence). The V end lost 5 bases, the J end lost 0 bases, and 17 bases lay between the germline ends.

This clonotype was picked up many times. V usage is TRBV20-1 and J usage is TRBJ2-7, with D tentatively TRBD1 or TRBD2 (6 bases each). The germline V gene encodes CDR1 DFQATT and CDR2 SNEGSKA (reference sequence). CDR3 length: 13 amino acids. V gave up 4 bases and J gave up 2 bases, with 12 bases separating them. The CDR3 DNA is TGCAGTGCTAAATGGGGGGCGACCTACGAGCAGTACTTC. Amino acids: CSAKWGATYEQYF.

The chain couples TRBV29-1 to TRBJ1-2; D not resolved. Germline-derived CDR1 and CDR2 are SQVTM and ANQGSEA. The CDR3 has 10 residues. The CDR3 sequence is CSYGVGGYTF. The CDR3 coding sequence is TGCAGTTACGGGGTGGGCGGCTACACCTTC.

This clonotype appeared many times. The J gene is TRBJ1-4, the V gene TRBV5-1; D not resolved. Germline V gene lookup returns CDR1 SGHRS and CDR2 YFSETQ. V lost 5 bases and J lost 0, with 5 bases in between. This CDR3 is 13 amino acids long. The CDR3 DNA reads as TGCGCCAGCAGAACTGCAACTAATGAAAAACTGTTTTTT. Translated, it gives CASRTATNEKLFF. The full variable domain, in which reference TRBV5-1 and TRBJ1-4 provide the parts outside the CDR3, is KAGVTQTPRYLIKTRGQQVTLSCSPISGHRSVSWYQQTPGQGLQFLFEYFSETQRNKGNFPGRFSGRQFSNSRSEMNVSTLELGDSALYLCASRTATNEKLFFGSGTQLSVL.